These 31 T cell receptor beta chains were sequenced from one sample in a study of T cells after yellow fever vaccination. TCRdb ran MiXCR on the 5' RACE reads and lists one entry per CDR3 protein. This table has some 240,000 distinct CDR3 sequences, approximately 3% appearing once. The material sequenced was CD4+ T cells sorted from PBMCs, taken 10 days after the yellow fever booster vaccination. Receptor source: a man between 18 and 35 years old who received the YFV17D yellow fever vaccine.

This clonotype was picked up many times. J is TRBJ1-3 and V is TRBV5-1; D not resolved. The CDR3 runs 15 residues. CDR1 SGHRS and CDR2 YFSETQ come from the germline V gene. V gave up 4 bases and J gave up 0 bases, with 11 bases separating them. The CDR3 DNA sequence: TGCGCCAGCAGCGCCTCAGGATTCTCTGGAAACACCATATATTTT. Protein product: CASSASGFSGNTIYF.

At least ten counts were recorded for this clonotype. This rearrangement joins TRBV5-4 to TRBJ2-1; D possibly corresponds to TRBD1 (6 bases). The CDR3 length is 15 residues. V shed 4 bases and J shed 0 bases, with 11 bases lying between them. Germline loops: CDR1 SGHNT, CDR2 YYREEE (reference sequence). The CDR3 region has the DNA TGTGCCAGCAGCCTAGGACAGAACTCCTACAATGAGCAGTTCTTC. Protein product: CASSLGQNSYNEQFF.

Many counts were recorded for this clonotype. The rearrangement links TRBV7-2 to TRBJ1-1; D perhaps matches TRBD1 (5 bases). Germline values: CDR1 SGHTA, CDR2 FQGNSA. V lost 5 bases to trimming and J lost 1 base, with 11 bases between them. This CDR3 contains 14 residues. The CDR3 loop reads CASSAGPPNTEAFF. The CDR3, as DNA: TGTGCCAGCAGCGCGGGACCCCCGAACACTGAAGCTTTCTTT.

The CDR3 nucleotides are TGTGCCAGCAGCGATGGGACAGTTCCCTCTGGAAACACCATATATTTT. It is translated as CASSDGTVPSGNTIYF. The rearrangement joins TRBV5-8 to TRBJ1-3; TRBD1 matches 7 bases. Unmatched junction bases numbered 7, after V lost 4 bases and J lost 0 bases. This CDR3 has 16 residues. Germline V gives CDR1 SGHTS, CDR2 YDEGEE.

This clonotype was picked up many times. The V gene is TRBV18, the J gene TRBJ1-5, with D hard to call. V was pared by 8 bases and J by 0 bases, with 8 bases between. This CDR3 is built from 13 residues. CDR1 is KGHSH, CDR2 LQKENI, per germline. The CDR3 nucleotides read TGTGCCAGCAGTCCCGATAGCAATCAGCCCCAGCATTTT. Its translation: CASSPDSNQPQHF.

This clonotype was seen only a few times. The J gene is TRBJ1-4, the V gene TRBV27, with 9 positions matching TRBD1. The junction had 11 bases not matched to a gene; V was cut back by 5 bases and J by 7 bases. The CDR3 extends over 16 amino acids. CDR1 and CDR2 from the germline V gene are MNHEY and SMNVEV (reference sequence). The CDR3 is CASSNEQPGQGEKLFF. CDR3 nucleotides: TGTGCCAGCAGTAACGAACAACCGGGACAGGGTGAAAAACTGTTTTTT.

The table lists this clonotype with many counts. The chain employs TRBV5-6 and TRBJ1-6; the D is unclear. V was clipped by 1 base and J by 0 bases, with 11 bases between them. The CDR3 totals 17 residues. Germline V gives CDR1 SGHDT, CDR2 YYEEEE. CDR3 region: CASSLFGMSSYNSPLHF. The CDR3 DNA sequence: TGTGCCAGCAGCTTGTTCGGGATGAGCTCCTATAATTCACCCCTCCACTTT.

The sample holds a few counts of this clonotype. The CDR3, as DNA: TGTGCCAGCAGCCTAGACGCACTAAGGACTGAAGCTTTCTTT. Translating gives CASSLDALRTEAFF. This rearrangement joins TRBV5-4 to TRBJ1-1; D remains ambiguous. The V gene's germline CDR1 is SGHNT and CDR2 YYREEE (reference sequence). This CDR3 has 14 residues. V lost 4 bases and J lost 5, with 15 bases in between.

This clonotype was found a few times. V gene TRBV4-2 combines with J gene TRBJ2-3; D is unresolved. Deletions cut 0 bases from V and 1 base from J, with 8 bases between. Germline V lookup: CDR1 LGHNA, CDR2 YNFKEQ. This CDR3 contains 15 residues. In DNA, the CDR3 is TGTGCCAGCAGCCAAGACGCCCAACGCACAGATACGCAGTATTTT. The encoded protein is CASSQDAQRTDTQYF.

This chain links TRBV2 with TRBJ2-5; 8 nucleotides agree with TRBD2. The ends lost 9 bases at V and 5 bases at J; junction bases unmatched: 8. There are 13 residues in the CDR3. Germline V lookup: CDR1 SNHLY, CDR2 FYNNEI. The CDR3 DNA reads TGTGCCAGTTCGGGAGGGGCGCTGGAGACCCAGTACTTC. The encoded protein is CASSGGALETQYF.

This clonotype was found many times. The genes are TRBV7-9 and TRBJ2-7; D is possibly TRBD1 (5 bases). The CDR3 sequence is 13 residues long. The germline V gene has CDR1 SEHNR and CDR2 FQNEAQ (reference sequence). The CDR3 DNA sequence: TGTGCCAGCAGCTTAGCGAATTCGGCAGGGATAGACGTC. Translating gives CASSLANSAGIDV.

The gene calls are TRBV28 and TRBJ2-3; 8 bases match TRBD2. The germline CDR1 and CDR2 sequences are MDHEN and SYDVKM. The CDR3 loop spans 16 amino acids. The ends lost 7 bases at V and 2 bases at J; junction bases unmatched: 11. The CDR3 loop reads CASTPLPGGFTDTQYF. The CDR3, as DNA: TGTGCCAGCACCCCGCTCCCGGGGGGGTTCACAGATACGCAGTATTTT.

CDR3 nucleotides: TGTGCCAGCAGCTCGGGACTAGCGGGGGGGCATGCCAAAAACATTCAGTACTTC. Its translation is CASSSGLAGGHAKNIQYF. The chain employs TRBV7-8 and TRBJ2-4, with 16 bases fitting TRBD2. Looked up from germline, CDR1 is SGHVS and CDR2 is FQNEAQ. The CDR3 spans 18 residues. J was trimmed by 1 base and V by 4 bases; bases with no gene match: 4.

This clonotype was seen many times. The rearrangement uses TRBV7-2 and TRBJ2-7; D is perhaps TRBD2 (7 bases). Trimming left V 4 bases short and J 2 bases short, with 21 bases between. Germline CDR1 is SGHTA and CDR2 is FQGNSA. The CDR3 contains 17 residues. DNA of the CDR3: TGTGCCAGCAGCTCAACTGGAGCAGGGGACTACGCCTACGAGCAGTACTTC. Translated, it gives CASSSTGAGDYAYEQYF. Combining the CDR3 with reference TRBV7-2 and TRBJ2-7 gives the whole variable domain GAGVSQSPSNKVTEKGKDVELRCDPISGHTALYWYRQSLGQGLEFLIYFQGNSAPDKSGLPSDRFSAERTGGSVSTLTIQRTQQEDSAVYLCASSSTGAGDYAYEQYFGPGTRLTVT.

The table lists this clonotype with a few counts. The chain joins TRBV5-1 to TRBJ1-1, with unresolved D. The CDR3 runs 14 residues. Germline V lookup: CDR1 SGHRS, CDR2 YFSETQ. Trimming removed 1 base at V and 0 bases at J, with 7 bases between. The DNA for the CDR3 is TGCGCCAGCAGCTTGTACCAGCTGAACACTGAAGCTTTCTTT. Residues: CASSLYQLNTEAFF.

V and J are TRBV10-3 and TRBJ1-2, with TRBD1 identical over 9 bases. V gave up 5 bases and J gave up 5 bases; unmatched junction bases: 6. The CDR3 totals 14 residues. Germline CDR1 is ENHRY and CDR2 is SYGVKD. CDR3 amino acids: CAISTGGQGYGYTF. Written as DNA, the CDR3 is TGTGCCATCAGTACAGGGGGCCAGGGGTATGGCTACACCTTC.

This clonotype was detected only a few times. The chain has TRBV9 and TRBJ2-2; 12 nucleotides align to TRBD2. The germline V gene has CDR1 SGDLS and CDR2 YYNGEE. This CDR3 is 15 amino acids long. Germline trimming cut 0 bases from V and 6 bases from J; bases unmatched to any gene: 0. Written as DNA, the CDR3 is TGTGCCAGCAGCGTAGGACTAGCGGGGGCCGGGGAGCTGTTTTTT. This translates into CASSVGLAGAGELFF.

This clonotype was recorded many times. This sequence joins TRBV4-3 and TRBJ2-5, with 9 bases matching TRBD2. The CDR3 loop spans 16 amino acids. Germline CDR1 is LGHNA and CDR2 is YSLEER. With 1 base clipped from V and 5 bases from J, the junction kept 8 bases outside the gene matches. Here the CDR3 reads CASSQAGAGGMETQYF. The CDR3 DNA reads as TGCGCCAGCAGCCAAGCCGGCGCGGGGGGGATGGAGACCCAGTACTTC.

In this sample, this clonotype turned up many times. V gene TRBV7-2 combines with J gene TRBJ1-1; D is ambiguous. The CDR3 consists of 14 residues. V was clipped by 4 bases and J by 1 base, with 10 bases between them. Looked up from germline, CDR1 is SGHTA and CDR2 is FQGNSA. CDR3: CASSSNGENTEAFF. The CDR3, as DNA: TGTGCCAGCAGCTCAAACGGGGAGAACACTGAAGCTTTCTTT.

This chain joins TRBV5-1 and TRBJ2-7; 10 bases align to TRBD2. Germline trimming cut 4 bases from V and 1 base from J; bases unmatched to any gene: 5. In germline, CDR1 is SGHRS, CDR2 YFSETQ. CDR3 length: 15 residues. In nucleotides, the CDR3 is TGCGCCAGCAGCCCTACGACTAGCGGGTCCTACGAGCAGTACTTC. Residues: CASSPTTSGSYEQYF.

This clonotype was detected ten times or more. The rearrangement uses TRBV20-1 and TRBJ2-5, with 7 bases aligning to TRBD1. V gave up 5 bases and J gave up 1 base; unmatched junction bases: 7. This CDR3 contains 14 residues. CDR1 DFQATT and CDR2 SNEGSKA come from the germline V gene (reference sequence). The CDR3 DNA reads TGCAGTGCTCCCCGGGACAGCAGCCAAGAGACCCAGTACTTC. Amino acids: CSAPRDSSQETQYF.

The chain carries TRBV16 and TRBJ2-7, with a tentative D call TRBD1 (5 bases). Germline lookup yields CDR1 KGHSY and CDR2 FQNENV. The CDR3 runs to 12 residues. V was clipped by 2 bases and J by 7 bases, with 9 bases between them. In nucleotides, the CDR3 is TGTGCCAGCAGCCAACGGACAAGTGAGCAGTACTTC. It translates to CASSQRTSEQYF.

J is TRBJ2-7 and V is TRBV10-3; D not resolved. Germline V gives CDR1 ENHRY, CDR2 SYGVKD. This CDR3 comprises 15 residues. Trimming pared 0 bases from V and 3 bases from J, leaving 12 bases between. The CDR3 DNA follows: TGTGCCATCAGTGAGTCAGTCCAGTCCGGCTACGAGCAGTACTTC. Translated: CAISESVQSGYEQYF.

This clonotype came up many times. J is TRBJ1-1 and V is TRBV7-2; D gene ambiguous. The V end lost 2 bases, the J end lost 6 bases, and 13 bases lay between the germline ends. Germline CDR1 SGHTA, CDR2 FQGNSA. The length of the CDR3 is 14 residues. The DNA of the CDR3 is TGTGCCAGCAGCTTATATTGGTCAGACGCTGAAGCTTTCTTT. It is translated as CASSLYWSDAEAFF. Complete variable domain (other parts from reference TRBV7-2 and TRBJ1-1): GAGVSQSPSNKVTEKGKDVELRCDPISGHTALYWYRQSLGQGLEFLIYFQGNSAPDKSGLPSDRFSAERTGGSVSTLTIQRTQQEDSAVYLCASSLYWSDAEAFFGQGTRLTVV.

The CDR3: CASSFRDYSYEQYF. As DNA, the CDR3 is TGTGCCAGCAGCTTTAGGGATTACTCCTACGAGCAGTACTTC. The chain couples TRBV13 to TRBJ2-7; D uncertain. Germline-derived CDR1 and CDR2 are PRHDT and FYEKMQ (reference sequence). V lost 3 bases and J lost 0, with 9 bases in between. The CDR3 sequence is 14 residues long.

This clonotype was observed at least ten times. This chain links TRBV2 with TRBJ1-2; D gene unclear. The CDR3 runs 13 residues. The germline CDR1 and CDR2 sequences are SNHLY and FYNNEI. Trimming took off 2 bases at V and 4 bases at J, with 8 bases between the two ends. CDR3 DNA: TGTGCCAGCAGTGAAAGATTGGGCTATGGCTACACCTTC. This translates into CASSERLGYGYTF. The whole variable domain, filled in from reference TRBV2 and TRBJ1-2, reads EPEVTQTPSHQVTQMGQEVILRCVPISNHLYFYWYRQILGQKVEFLVSFYNNEISEKSEIFDDQFSVERPDGSNFTLKIRSTKLEDSAMYFCASSERLGYGYTFGSGTRLTVV.

The chain recombines TRBV10-3 with TRBJ2-7, with 12 bases aligning to TRBD2. The CDR3 totals 17 residues. Germline V gives CDR1 ENHRY, CDR2 SYGVKD. The ends lost 3 bases at V and 4 bases at J; junction bases unmatched: 10. CDR3 residues: CAISDPGLAGHPYEQYV. CDR3 sequence (DNA): TGTGCCATCAGTGACCCCGGACTAGCGGGGCACCCATACGAGCAGTACGTC.

This clonotype came up many times. The J gene is TRBJ2-3, the V gene TRBV4-2; 7 bases map to TRBD2. CDR1 is LGHNA, CDR2 YNFKEQ, per germline. The CDR3 runs to 16 residues. Losses at the gene ends were 0 bases for V and 6 bases for J; bases not matched to a gene: 9. The DNA for the CDR3 is TGTGCCAGCAGCCAAGATTATGGCGGGGGTTTTGATACGCAGTATTTT. Its protein product is CASSQDYGGGFDTQYF.

V and J are TRBV18 and TRBJ2-3; perhaps D is TRBD1 or TRBD2 (6 bases each). The CDR3 loop spans 15 amino acids. Germline assignment: CDR1 KGHSH and CDR2 LQKENI. V was trimmed by 0 bases and J by 4 bases, leaving 11 bases between them. Here the CDR3 reads CASSPPMGGPDTQYF. The CDR3 DNA is TGTGCCAGCTCACCACCAATGGGGGGCCCAGATACGCAGTATTTT.

The V gene is TRBV5-4, the J gene TRBJ1-2; 11 nucleotides align to TRBD1. J lost 7 bases, V lost 4 bases, and 9 bases had no gene match. The CDR3 length is 15 residues. The germline CDR1 and CDR2 sequences are SGHNT and YYREEE (reference sequence). The chain's CDR3 is CASSLDGQGARGYTF. The CDR3 DNA is TGTGCCAGCAGCCTGGACGGACAGGGGGCGCGTGGCTACACCTTC.

This chain uses TRBV12-3 or TRBV12-4 with TRBJ1-6; D perhaps matches TRBD1 (5 bases). The V end was cut by 6 bases, the J end by 8 bases, with 11 bases between. CDR3 length: 13 amino acids. The CDR3 protein is CASSGAPHSPLHF. The CDR3 DNA reads as TGTGCCAGCAGCGGGGCCCCTCATTCACCCCTCCACTTT.